This entry lists 21 T cell receptor beta chains sequenced from one sample in a study of blood T cell repertoires in COVID-19. This table comes from immunoSEQ multiplex PCR, and its TCRdb copy is limited to in-frame clones, with some not included. The sample records about 98,000 clones, roughly 82% being singletons. The sample comprised peripheral blood. Source of these receptors: a man between 65 and 85 years old with active or convalescent COVID-19.

This chain connects TRBV3-1 (or the pseudogene TRBV3-2) to TRBJ2-7; 8 bases map to TRBD2. The germline V gene encodes CDR1 LGHDT and CDR2 YNNKEL (reference sequence). This CDR3 has 14 amino acids. With V trimmed by 3 bases and J by 2 bases, 3 bases remained unmatched. The DNA of the CDR3 is TGTGCCAGCAGCCATCGGGGGGGTACCTACGAGCAGTACTTC. Translated: CASSHRGGTYEQYF.

The chain links TRBV30 to TRBJ2-7; D is ambiguous. The V gene lost 2 bases and the J gene lost 7 bases, with 9 bases spanning the gap. Germline assignment: CDR1 GTSNPN and CDR2 SVGIG (reference sequence). The CDR3 sequence is 11 residues long. CDR3 sequence: CAWSPQQEQYF. CDR3 nucleotide sequence: TGTGCCTGGAGTCCCCAACAGGAGCAGTACTTC.

The J gene is TRBJ1-4, the V gene TRBV11-2, with 7 bases fitting TRBD1. This CDR3 contains 18 residues. Germline V gene lookup returns CDR1 SGHAT and CDR2 FQNNGV. V trimming: 5 bases; J trimming: 1 base; junction bases outside the gene matches: 13. CDR3 region: CASSTTWGTARTNEKLFF. CDR3 sequence (DNA): TGTGCCAGCAGCACAACCTGGGGGACAGCCCGAACTAATGAAAAACTGTTTTTT.

This rearrangement joins TRBV10-3 to TRBJ1-4, with 9 bases lining up with TRBD1. This CDR3 comprises 14 residues. CDR1 ENHRY and CDR2 SYGVKD come from the germline V gene. Germline trimming cut 1 base from V and 11 bases from J; bases unmatched to any gene: 5. The CDR3 region has the DNA TGTGCCATCAGTGAGTGGGACAGGGATCGGAAACTGTTTTTT. The encoded protein is CAISEWDRDRKLFF.

V usage is TRBV19 and J usage is TRBJ1-1; weak D call: TRBD1 (6 bases). The CDR3 contains 14 residues. V was pared by 3 bases and J by 4 bases, with 12 bases between. Looked up from germline, CDR1 is LNHDA and CDR2 is SQIVND (reference sequence). The DNA of the CDR3 is TGTGCCAGTAGTATGGGGGCGGGTGGCACTGAAGCTTTCTTT. As protein: CASSMGAGGTEAFF.

The chain combines TRBV19 with TRBJ2-3, with D tentatively TRBD2 (6 bases). Germline loops: CDR1 LNHDA, CDR2 SQIVND (reference sequence). CDR3 length equals 12 residues. V gave up 6 bases and J gave up 3 bases, with 7 bases separating them. CDR3 amino acids: CASRGTTDTQYF. In DNA, the CDR3 is TGTGCCAGTAGAGGGACTACAGATACGCAGTATTTT.

The chain employs TRBV3-1 (or the pseudogene TRBV3-2) and TRBJ1-3; no firm D call. Looked up from germline, CDR1 is LGHDT and CDR2 is YNNKEL (reference sequence). This CDR3 has 15 residues. Deletions cut 0 bases from V and 3 bases from J, with 9 bases between. Here the CDR3 reads CASSQELIGGNTIYF. The CDR3 region has the DNA TGTGCCAGCAGCCAAGAACTGATCGGTGGAAACACCATATATTTT.

The genes are TRBV11-2 and TRBJ2-3; D perhaps matches TRBD2 (7 bases). Trimming removed 5 bases at V and 5 bases at J, with 17 bases between. Germline CDR1 SGHAT, CDR2 FQNNGV. CDR3 length: 15 amino acids. CDR3: CASSPRRGQGDTQYF. The CDR3 region has the DNA TGTGCCAGCAGCCCCCGGCGGGGGCAGGGAGATACGCAGTATTTT.

The rearrangement links TRBV15 to TRBJ2-3; TRBD2 matches 7 bases. Per germline, CDR1 LNHNV and CDR2 YYDKDF (reference sequence). The V segment lost 6 bases and the J segment 0 bases; nucleotides outside the gene matches: 0. This CDR3 has 13 amino acids. CDR3 sequence: CATRRGSTDTQYF. The CDR3 coding sequence is TGTGCCACCAGGCGGGGGAGCACAGATACGCAGTATTTT.

V is TRBV3-1 (or the pseudogene TRBV3-2) and J is TRBJ2-5, with 7 bases fitting TRBD2. Trimming at V came to 5 bases and at J to 0 bases, leaving 9 bases not matched to a gene. This CDR3 is built from 16 residues. Germline V gives CDR1 LGHDT, CDR2 YNNKEL (reference sequence). CDR3 nucleotides: TGTGCCAGCAGCACGACTTTCGGGGGGAACCAAGAGACCCAGTACTTC. It specifies CASSTTFGGNQETQYF.

The V gene is TRBV11-3, the J gene TRBJ2-1, with a tentative D call TRBD1 (5 bases). The CDR3 has 13 amino acids. Germline CDR1 SGHNT, CDR2 YENEEA. The V and J ends lost 5 bases and 2 bases respectively, with 7 bases between them. CDR3 sequence: CASSLTAYNEQFF. CDR3 sequence (DNA): TGTGCCAGCAGCCTGACAGCCTACAATGAGCAGTTCTTC.

CDR3 sequence (DNA): TGTGCCAGCACCCCCGGGACAAACTCCTACAATGAGCAGTTCTTC. Amino acids: CASTPGTNSYNEQFF. This chain uses TRBV6-5 with TRBJ2-1, with D possibly being TRBD1 (6 bases). Per the germline V gene, CDR1 is MNHEY and CDR2 is SVGAGI. V lost 7 bases and J 0 bases, leaving 13 bases between the germline ends. The CDR3 is 15 amino acids.

The rearrangement links TRBV11-3 to TRBJ2-2; D gene ambiguous. Germline CDR1 is SGHNT and CDR2 is YENEEA. The length of the CDR3 is 14 residues. V lost 5 bases and J 5 bases, leaving 12 bases between the germline ends. CDR3 DNA: TGTGCCAGCAGCCCTCAAACGGTAACCGGGGAGCTGTTTTTT. It codes for CASSPQTVTGELFF.

This chain joins TRBV5-4 and TRBJ2-3, with 11 nucleotides matching TRBD2. Germline V gives CDR1 SGHNT, CDR2 YYREEE (reference sequence). The CDR3 is 16 amino acids. Germline trimming cut 4 bases from V and 2 bases from J; bases unmatched to any gene: 6. CDR3 in amino acids: CASSAGTSGSTDTQYF. CDR3 coding DNA: TGTGCCAGCAGCGCCGGGACTAGCGGATCCACAGATACGCAGTATTTT. The complete variable domain, with remaining parts taken from reference TRBV5-4 and TRBJ2-3, reads ETGVTQSPTHLIKTRGQQVTLRCSSQSGHNTVSWYQQALGQGPQFIFQYYREEENGRGNFPPRFSGLQFPNYSSELNVNALELDDSALYLCASSAGTSGSTDTQYFGPGTRLTVL.

V is TRBV4-2 and J is TRBJ2-2; D uncertain. CDR3 length equals 16 residues. Per the germline V gene, CDR1 is LGHNA and CDR2 is YNFKEQ. The V gene lost 1 base and the J gene lost 5 bases, with 14 bases spanning the gap. The CDR3 region is CASSQVEPIDTGELFF. DNA for the CDR3: TGTGCCAGCAGCCAAGTTGAGCCCATCGATACCGGGGAGCTGTTTTTT.

This sequence joins TRBV19 and TRBJ1-6; 9 bases match TRBD1. This CDR3 is 14 amino acids long. Germline CDR1 LNHDA, CDR2 SQIVND (reference sequence). The V segment lost 5 bases and the J segment 10 bases; nucleotides outside the gene matches: 6. CDR3 sequence reads: CASSPRDRVSPLHF. The CDR3 DNA reads as TGTGCCAGTAGTCCTCGGGACAGGGTGTCACCCCTCCACTTT.

The chain combines TRBV19 with TRBJ1-6, with TRBD1 matching 9 bases. The length of the CDR3 is 16 residues. Germline V gene sequence: CDR1 LNHDA, CDR2 SQIVND (reference sequence). V lost 3 bases to trimming and J lost 5 bases; unmatched junction nucleotides: 5. The CDR3 bases are TGTGCCAGTAGTATGGGGTGGGACAGGGATAATTCACCCCTCCACTTT. Protein product: CASSMGWDRDNSPLHF. Full variable domain (remainder filled in from reference TRBV19 and TRBJ1-6): DGGITQSPKYLFRKEGQNVTLSCEQNLNHDAMYWYRQDPGQGLRLIYYSQIVNDFQKGDIAEGYSVSREKKESFPLTVTSAQKNPTAFYLCASSMGWDRDNSPLHFGNGTRLTVT.

Worth noting for this clone: The germline gene is not matched at one end of the junction; a read error may be the cause. The rearrangement uses TRBV7-9 and TRBJ1-5; TRBD1 matches 7 bases. The CDR3 is 12 amino acids. Looked up from germline, CDR1 is SEHNR and CDR2 is FQNEAQ (reference sequence). CDR3 bases: TGTGCCAGCAGCTTAGACAGGGGCGTCCCATCTTTT. It translates to CASSLDRGVPSF.

This clone was detected only once. The V and J genes are TRBV5-1 and TRBJ2-3, with 8 bases lining up with TRBD1. This CDR3 has 17 amino acids. Per the germline V gene, CDR1 is SGHRS and CDR2 is YFSETQ. V shed 4 bases, J shed 6 bases, and the junction held 16 bases outside the gene matches. In DNA form, the CDR3 reads TGCGCCAGCAGCCTCAATCAGGGGGCGATTCGTACTGATACGCAGTATTTT. This codes for CASSLNQGAIRTDTQYF.

The rearrangement uses TRBV3-1 (or the pseudogene TRBV3-2) and TRBJ1-2; D is possibly TRBD1 (5 bases). This CDR3 is built from 17 residues. Trimming stripped 1 base from V and 4 bases from J, with 19 bases between. CDR1 and CDR2 (germline): LGHDT, YNNKEL (reference sequence). CDR3 region: CASSQGGWQGWSYGYTF. The DNA of the CDR3 is TGTGCCAGCAGCCAAGGTGGTTGGCAGGGCTGGAGCTATGGCTACACCTTC.

CDR3 bases: TGCGCCAGCAGCCCTGGACAGTACACCGGGGAGCTGTTTTTT. It encodes CASSPGQYTGELFF. The chain combines TRBV5-1 with TRBJ2-2; D is perhaps TRBD1 (6 bases). Germline V gene lookup returns CDR1 SGHRS and CDR2 YFSETQ. V lost 4 bases and J 3 bases, leaving 10 bases between the germline ends. The CDR3 contains 14 residues.